These 3 T cell receptor beta chains share one sample of origin, sequenced in a study of cytotoxic CD8 clonotypes in ibrutinib-treated CLL. Method: immunoSEQ multiplex PCR; TCRdb's copy keeps in-frame clones and lacks some. In the table there are some 84,000 clones, about 86% of which are singletons. The sequencing used PBMCs, collected before ibrutinib treatment. Every receptor here comes from a human donor with chronic lymphocytic leukemia.

This chain uses TRBV6-1 with TRBJ2-1; no clear D. Germline values: CDR1 MNHNS, CDR2 SASEGT. This CDR3 contains 13 residues. V was clipped by 2 bases and J by 8 bases, with 10 bases between them. The CDR3, as DNA: TGTGCCAGCAGTGAATCGGGCCTGGATGAGCAGTTCTTC. Its protein product is CASSESGLDEQFF.

The CDR3 nucleotides are TGTGCCAGCAGTGTTAACCCCAGACCTGCAACTAATGAAAAACTGTTTTTT. This sequence encodes CASSVNPRPATNEKLFF. The chain uses TRBV6-1 and TRBJ1-4; D is uncertain. Trimming stripped 4 bases from V and 0 bases from J, with 15 bases between. CDR3 length: 17 amino acids. Germline values: CDR1 MNHNS, CDR2 SASEGT.

Concerning this clone itself: The junction shows a germline mismatch at one end, possibly a read error. The V gene is TRBV5-6, the J gene TRBJ1-2; 7 bases fit TRBD1. The CDR3 has 15 amino acids. Germline V gene sequence: CDR1 SGHDT, CDR2 YYEEEE. The CDR3 DNA follows: TGTGCCAGCAGCTTGGCGGGGGGACAGATCTATAGCTACACCTTC. Encoded protein: CASSLAGGQIYSYTF.